This T cell receptor (beta chain) originates from a study of spatial heterogeneity in lung cancer. Study as a whole: Fewer alpha-chain than beta-chain sequences were consistently detected.

Germline-derived CDR1 and CDR2 are MNHEY and SVGEGT. Trimming took 5 bases from V and 8 from J, leaving 12 bases between them. This CDR3 is 13 amino acids long. Time point in this sample: sample taken at primary tumor resection. Sequencing of whole RNA from tumor, nontumor lung or frozen PBMC involved no sorting. Single TCR cDNA molecules each had their own unique molecular identifier. One entry per CDR3 protein, called by TCRdb with MiXCR from the 5' RACE reads. The sample has 9,500 to 15,000 distinct CDR3 sequences, approximately 6.2% seen once. The source was normal lung tissue next to the tumor, collected at surgery. This chain links TRBV6-2 or TRBV6-3 with TRBJ2-2; the D call may be TRBD1 or TRBD2 (5 bases each). This receptor was identified in a male donor with early-stage non-small cell lung cancer. The CDR3 here is CASSPQGEGELFF. The CDR3 DNA sequence: TGTGCCAGCAGTCCGCAGGGAGAGGGGGAGCTGTTTTTT.